This T cell receptor (beta chain) was found in a study of T cell responses to AZD1222 COVID-19 vaccine. Whole-study results and caveats: Of the AZD1222 recipients, only 5 or 6 were seropositive at baseline. The study found Spike-specific TCR breadth and depth rose after two AZD1222 doses.

Points on this clone: The antigen is undetermined.

Germline CDR1 reads SGHNT; CDR2 reads YYREEE (reference sequence). J gave up 7 bases and V 0 bases, and 4 bases lay outside the gene matches. The CDR3 is 14 amino acids. The method was immunoSEQ multiplex PCR; TCRdb's version includes in-frame clones alone and lacks a portion of them. Counted here are 150,000 to 200,000 clones, 94% occurring once; the ten biggest clones make up 0.64%. Here the sequenced sample was peripheral blood, taken on day 0 of AZD1222 vaccination. This clonotype originated in an adult in good health. The chain uses TRBV5-4 and TRBJ1-1; TRBD1 matches at 9 bases. CDR3 coding DNA: TGTGCCAGCAGCTTGGGCGACAGGGGGGTTGAAGCTTTCTTT. Its protein is CASSLGDRGVEAFF.